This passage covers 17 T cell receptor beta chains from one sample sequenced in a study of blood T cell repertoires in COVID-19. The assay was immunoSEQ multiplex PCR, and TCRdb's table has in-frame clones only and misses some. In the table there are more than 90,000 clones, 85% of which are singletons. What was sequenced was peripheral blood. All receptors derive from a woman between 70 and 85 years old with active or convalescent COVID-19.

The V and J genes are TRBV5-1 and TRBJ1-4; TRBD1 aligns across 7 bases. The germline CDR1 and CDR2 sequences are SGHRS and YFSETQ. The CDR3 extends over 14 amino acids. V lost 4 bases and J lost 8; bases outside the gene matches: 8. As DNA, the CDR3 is TGCGCCAGCAGCCCTGGGACAGCGCAAGAAAAACTGTTTTTT. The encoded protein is CASSPGTAQEKLFF.

The CDR3 DNA sequence: TGCGCCAGCAGCTTGGCACAGTCCTCTTTCGAGCAGTACTTC. As protein: CASSLAQSSFEQYF. The chain joins TRBV5-1 to TRBJ2-7, with D unresolved. The V gene lost 0 bases and the J gene lost 6 bases, with 13 bases spanning the gap. The CDR3 covers 14 residues. In germline, CDR1 is SGHRS, CDR2 YFSETQ.

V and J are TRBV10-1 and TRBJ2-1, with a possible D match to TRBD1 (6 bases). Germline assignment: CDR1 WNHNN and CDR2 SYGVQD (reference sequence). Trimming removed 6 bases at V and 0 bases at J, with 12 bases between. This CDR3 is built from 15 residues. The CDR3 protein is CASRNRVSSYNEQFF. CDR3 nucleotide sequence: TGCGCCAGCAGGAACAGGGTGAGCTCCTACAATGAGCAGTTCTTC.

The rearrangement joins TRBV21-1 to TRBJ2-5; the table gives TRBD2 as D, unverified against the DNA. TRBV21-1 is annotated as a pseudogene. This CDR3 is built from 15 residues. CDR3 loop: CASSKEEGPQETQYF. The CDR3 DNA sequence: TGTGCCAGCAGCAAAGAGGAGGGACCCCAAGAGACCCAGTACTTC.

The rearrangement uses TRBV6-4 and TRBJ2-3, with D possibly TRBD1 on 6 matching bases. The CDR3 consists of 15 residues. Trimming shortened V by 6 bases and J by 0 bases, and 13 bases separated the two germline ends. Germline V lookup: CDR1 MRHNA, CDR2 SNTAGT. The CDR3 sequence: CASSEQGTSTDTQYF. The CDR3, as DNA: TGTGCCAGCAGCGAACAGGGAACTAGCACAGATACGCAGTATTTT.

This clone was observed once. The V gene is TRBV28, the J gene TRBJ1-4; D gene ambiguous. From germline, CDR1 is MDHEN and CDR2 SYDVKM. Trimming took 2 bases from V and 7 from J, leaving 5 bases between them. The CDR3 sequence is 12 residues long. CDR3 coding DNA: TGTGCCAGCAGTTTAGGTAGTGAAAAACTGTTTTTT. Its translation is CASSLGSEKLFF.

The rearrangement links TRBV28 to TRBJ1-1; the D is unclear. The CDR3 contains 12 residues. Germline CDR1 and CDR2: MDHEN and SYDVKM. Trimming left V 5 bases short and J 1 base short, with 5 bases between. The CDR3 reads CASSLRNTEAFF. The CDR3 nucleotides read TGTGCCAGCAGTCTCAGGAACACTGAAGCTTTCTTT.

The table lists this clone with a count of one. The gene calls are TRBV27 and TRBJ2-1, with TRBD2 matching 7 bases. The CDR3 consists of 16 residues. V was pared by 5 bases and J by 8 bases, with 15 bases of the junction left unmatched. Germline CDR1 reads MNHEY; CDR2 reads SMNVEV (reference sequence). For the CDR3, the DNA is TGTGCCAGCAGTCTGTCCCGGGGACGGGAGGTGGATGAGCAGTTCTTC. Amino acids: CASSLSRGREVDEQFF.

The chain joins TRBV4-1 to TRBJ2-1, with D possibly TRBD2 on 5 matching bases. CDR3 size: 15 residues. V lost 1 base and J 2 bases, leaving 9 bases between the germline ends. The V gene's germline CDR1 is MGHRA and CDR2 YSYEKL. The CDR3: CASSQGAAAYNEQFF. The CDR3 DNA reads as TGCGCCAGCAGCCAAGGAGCGGCAGCCTACAATGAGCAGTTCTTC.

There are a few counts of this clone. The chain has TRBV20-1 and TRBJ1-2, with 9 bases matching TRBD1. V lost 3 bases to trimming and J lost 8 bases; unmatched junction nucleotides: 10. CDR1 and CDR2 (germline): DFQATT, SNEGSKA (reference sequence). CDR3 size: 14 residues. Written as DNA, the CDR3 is TGCAGTGCTAGTGACACAGGGGGCCTGGACGGCTACACCTTC. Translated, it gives CSASDTGGLDGYTF.

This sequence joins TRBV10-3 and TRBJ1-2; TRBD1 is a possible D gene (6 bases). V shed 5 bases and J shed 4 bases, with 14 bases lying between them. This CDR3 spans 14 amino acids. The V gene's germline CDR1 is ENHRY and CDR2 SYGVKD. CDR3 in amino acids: CAISTYREGYGYTF. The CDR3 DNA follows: TGTGCCATCAGTACTTACAGGGAGGGCTATGGCTACACCTTC.

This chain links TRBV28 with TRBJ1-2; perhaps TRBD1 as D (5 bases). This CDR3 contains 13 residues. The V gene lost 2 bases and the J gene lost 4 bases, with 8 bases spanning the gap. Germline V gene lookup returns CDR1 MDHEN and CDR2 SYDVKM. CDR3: CASSLQTAYGYTF. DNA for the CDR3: TGTGCCAGCAGTTTACAGACAGCCTATGGCTACACCTTC.

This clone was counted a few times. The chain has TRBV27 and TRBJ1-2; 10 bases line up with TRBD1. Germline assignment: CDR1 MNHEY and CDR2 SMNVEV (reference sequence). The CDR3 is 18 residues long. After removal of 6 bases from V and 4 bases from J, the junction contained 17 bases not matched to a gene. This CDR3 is CASSRNYRDRGKSYGYTF. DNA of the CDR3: TGTGCCAGCAGCCGAAACTACAGGGACAGGGGAAAGAGCTATGGCTACACCTTC.

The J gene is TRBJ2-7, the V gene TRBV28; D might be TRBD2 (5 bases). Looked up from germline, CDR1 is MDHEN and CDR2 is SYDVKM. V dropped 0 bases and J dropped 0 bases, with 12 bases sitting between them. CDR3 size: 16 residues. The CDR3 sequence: CASSLWPLGSSYEQYF. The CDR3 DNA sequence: TGTGCCAGCAGTTTATGGCCCCTGGGGAGCTCCTACGAGCAGTACTTC.

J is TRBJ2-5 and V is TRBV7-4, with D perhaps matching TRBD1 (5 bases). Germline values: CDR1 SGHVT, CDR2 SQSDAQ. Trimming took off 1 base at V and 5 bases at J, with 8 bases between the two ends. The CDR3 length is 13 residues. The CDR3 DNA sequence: TGTGCCAGCAGCTTAGTCAGGGCCGAGACCCAGTACTTC. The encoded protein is CASSLVRAETQYF.

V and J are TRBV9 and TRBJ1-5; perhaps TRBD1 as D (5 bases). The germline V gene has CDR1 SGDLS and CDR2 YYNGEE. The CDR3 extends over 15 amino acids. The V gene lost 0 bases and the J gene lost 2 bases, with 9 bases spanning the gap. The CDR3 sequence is CASSVGEGGNQPQHF. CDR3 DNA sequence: TGTGCCAGCAGCGTAGGTGAAGGGGGCAATCAGCCCCAGCATTTT.

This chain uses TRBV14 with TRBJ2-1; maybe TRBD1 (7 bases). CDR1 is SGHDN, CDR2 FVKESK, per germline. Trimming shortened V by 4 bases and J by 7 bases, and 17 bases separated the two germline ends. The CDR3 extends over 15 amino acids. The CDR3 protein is CASSRSDRRANEQFF. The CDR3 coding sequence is TGTGCCAGCAGCCGGTCGGACAGGAGGGCGAATGAGCAGTTCTTC.